This TCR beta chain emerged from a study of cytomegalovirus exposure and HLA in healthy donors. Findings and limits, study-wide: Clonal expansion, a later analysis showed, was greater in HLA-associated TCR beta chains than in equally common others. Earlier results showed most TCR beta V segments being productive about 90% or about 30% of the time. The study put around 180 TCR beta chains on its list as cytomegalovirus-associated.

This CDR3 contains 11 residues. V shed 6 bases and J shed 8 bases, with 10 bases lying between them. This clone showed up just a few times. Its matching antigen is unknown. Researchers ran the PCR with 60 Vbeta and 13 Jbeta primers. The table came from immunoSEQ multiplex PCR; TCRdb's copy has only in-frame clones and leaves some out. The table has roughly 150,000 clones, more than 7.5% seen once. The TCR originated in a man aged 50 to 60 in good health and CMV-seronegative. The V and J genes are TRBV23-1 and TRBJ1-1, with D tentatively TRBD1 (6 bases). TRBV23-1 is designated an ORF whose function remains uncertain. Sequencing used PBMCs. CDR3 DNA sequence: TGCGCCAGCAGAGCCGGGACAGAAGCTTTCTTT. It encodes CASRAGTEAFF.